Detailed here is one T cell receptor beta chain. The target antigen is unknown. These data originate in a study of cytomegalovirus exposure and HLA in healthy donors. Study findings and constraints: It was likely that a cluster of highly shared sequence variants was a sequencing artifact. The investigators catalogued 150 to 200 TCR beta chains as cytomegalovirus-associated. In a later analysis, V- and J-gene trimming of beta chains associated with a DCLRE1C missense variant, replicated independently.

Germline V gene lookup returns CDR1 DFQATT and CDR2 SNEGSKA (reference sequence). This CDR3 comprises 11 residues. The PCR ran on 60 Vbeta and 13 Jbeta primers. Profiled with immunoSEQ multiplex PCR; TCRdb holds only in-frame clones, not every one. In the table there are under 200,000 clones, around 87% of which are singletons. Sequencing was performed on PBMCs. The V and J genes are TRBV20-1 and TRBJ2-3; D is perhaps TRBD2 (5 bases). The receptor comes from a boy aged 2 to 10 in good health and CMV-seronegative. The CDR3: CKKRGDLTQYF. Written as DNA, the CDR3 is TGCAAAAAACGGGGTGATCTCACGCAGTATTTT.